This TCR beta chain was documented in a study of cytomegalovirus exposure and HLA in healthy donors. Germline V CDR1 and CDR2: SGHNT, YENEEA. This CDR3 comprises 15 residues. Losses at the gene ends were 6 bases for V and 3 bases for J; bases not matched to a gene: 7. As concerns this clone: Antigen: not known.

Clones were read by immunoSEQ multiplex PCR, and TCRdb kept only the in-frame ones, dropping some. The sample gives 130,000 to 150,000 clones, 86% of which show up once; less than 3.5% is in the top ten. Study-wide points: Most TCR sequences showed up rarely, but some public TCRs showed up in many donors.

Sequenced: PBMCs. This TCR was sampled from a man aged 18 to 29 in good health and CMV-seronegative. The V gene is TRBV11-3, the J gene TRBJ2-2, with 7 bases fitting TRBD1. The CDR3 is CASRPGGSDTGELFF. As DNA, the CDR3 is TGTGCCAGCAGACCAGGGGGATCGGACACCGGGGAGCTGTTTTTT.